This entry features one T cell receptor beta chain sequence. The sample carries other DNA sequences with the same CDR3. Germline V CDR1 and CDR2: KGHSH, LQKENI. The CDR3 is made up of 16 amino acids. Trimming took 0 bases from V and 4 from J; bases not matched to a gene: 0. The data stem from a study of blood T cell repertoires in COVID-19. Overall study: Samples came from the United States, Italy and Spain, spanning acute and convalescent COVID-19. In each case, the material was cDNA or gDNA derived from T cells, B-cell-depleted T cells, or PBMCs.

Libraries were prepared by immunoSEQ multiplex PCR; TCRdb keeps only in-frame clonotypes and omits some of them. Of hundreds of thousands of clones listed, 75% to 90% are singletons. The receptor was derived from a woman aged 45-65 years with COVID-19, enrolled during active disease. V gene TRBV18 combines with J gene TRBJ2-5; 15 bases agree with TRBD2. Sequencing input: peripheral blood. The CDR3 coding sequence is TGTGCCAGCTCACCACCGGGACTAGCGGGAGGAGAGACCCAGTACTTC. As protein: CASSPPGLAGGETQYF.